The T cell receptor (beta chain) described here comes from a study of CD4 T cells in relation to SARS-CoV-2 and coronaviruses. Study summary: Crossreactive spike epitopes shared across donors were mapped to their HLA restriction. Study observations and caveats: In around 63% of donors, memory CD4+ clonotypes crossrecognized SARS-CoV-2 and at least one common cold coronavirus spike.

Germline values: CDR1 SGHRS, CDR2 YFSETQ. V was clipped by 3 bases and J by 4 bases; unmatched bases: 4. The CDR3 is 13 amino acids. The unexposed donors gave CD4+ T cells in 2011-2018, prior to COVID-19. After roughly ten days of culture, CD4+ T cells were isolated. Testing used SARS-CoV-2 S/N and four cold-coronavirus spikes on unexposed-donor CD4+ T cells, cells permitting. Of note for this clone: Antigen unknown.

The data were produced by immunoSEQ multiplex PCR, yet TCRdb's version contains in-frame clones alone and is incomplete. This table has around 23,000 clones, under 80% appearing once. This sequence originates from a human donor in good health. The V gene is TRBV5-1, the J gene TRBJ2-7; 7 bases agree with TRBD1. Material for sequencing was CD4+ T cells from PBMCs, cultured in vitro. The CDR3 DNA reads TGCGCCAGCAGCTCACAGACAGGGTACGAGCAGTACTTC. This gives the protein CASSSQTGYEQYF.